Following are 27 T cell receptor beta chains from one sample sequenced in a study of blood T cell repertoires in COVID-19. Measured with immunoSEQ multiplex PCR; TCRdb has only the in-frame clones, and not every one. Seen here are about 350,000 clones, roughly 87% observed once, and the top ten hold over 3.5%. Specimen: peripheral blood. The receptors derive from a woman aged 55-69 years with COVID-19, enrolled during active disease.

The chain is built from TRBV7-3 and TRBJ2-1, with 10 bases fitting TRBD2. Trimming at V came to 5 bases and at J to 6 bases, leaving 4 bases not matched to a gene. The CDR3 loop spans 14 amino acids. Germline CDR1 reads SGHTA; CDR2 reads FQGTGA. The CDR3: CASSSGGAANEQFF. DNA for the CDR3: TGTGCCAGCAGCAGCGGGGGGGCCGCCAATGAGCAGTTCTTC.

This clone was found once. The V gene is TRBV15, the J gene TRBJ1-2; tentatively, D is TRBD1 (5 bases). The ends were cut back, 0 bases at V and 1 base at J, with 6 bases in the middle. The CDR3 has 14 residues. The germline V gene has CDR1 LNHNV and CDR2 YYDKDF (reference sequence). The CDR3 protein is CATSRDQGNYGYTF. The CDR3 DNA follows: TGTGCCACCAGCAGAGATCAGGGTAACTATGGCTACACCTTC.

This chain links TRBV7-6 with TRBJ2-7, with TRBD2 matching over 10 bases. V was pared by 0 bases and J by 5 bases, with 1 base of the junction left unmatched. Germline-derived CDR1 and CDR2 are SGHVS and FNYEAQ. The CDR3 is 14 residues long. The CDR3 DNA reads as TGTGCCAGCAGCTTAGCCCTAGCGGGGGACGAGCAGTACTTC. It specifies CASSLALAGDEQYF. The full variable domain, its missing parts supplied by reference TRBV7-6 and TRBJ2-7, is GAGVSQSPRYKVTKRGQDVALRCDPISGHVSLYWYRQALGQGPEFLTYFNYEAQQDKSGLPNDRFSAERPEGSISTLTIQRTEQRDSAMYRCASSLALAGDEQYFGPGTRLTVT.

The V call is TRBV14, the J call TRBJ2-5; tentatively, D is TRBD2 (6 bases). This CDR3 is built from 14 residues. V was pared by 0 bases and J by 5 bases, with 10 bases between. Germline loops: CDR1 SGHDN, CDR2 FVKESK. DNA for the CDR3: TGTGCCAGCAGCCAAGATGGAGGGAAGGAGACCCAGTACTTC. This sequence encodes CASSQDGGKETQYF.

The chain joins TRBV27 to TRBJ1-5; 9 bases are shared with TRBD1. Germline trimming cut 5 bases from V and 1 base from J; bases unmatched to any gene: 18. The germline CDR1 and CDR2 sequences are MNHEY and SMNVEV (reference sequence). The CDR3 has 20 residues. CDR3 loop: CASSPRFDTGTGRSNQPQHF. The CDR3 nucleotides are TGTGCCAGCAGTCCCCGTTTTGATACAGGGACAGGGAGGAGCAATCAGCCCCAGCATTTT.

The chain couples TRBV25-1 to TRBJ1-3; unclear D gene. The CDR3 has 15 amino acids. CDR1 and CDR2 (germline): MGHDK, SYGVNS. Trimming shortened V by 0 bases and J by 4 bases, and 10 bases separated the two germline ends. The CDR3 DNA sequence: TGTGCCAGCAGTGAATACGGAGGAGGGGGAAACACCATATATTTT. It yields the protein CASSEYGGGGNTIYF.

The rearrangement joins TRBV6-5 to TRBJ1-3; 7 bases match TRBD1. The CDR3 contains 15 residues. Germline values: CDR1 MNHEY, CDR2 SVGAGI. The ends lost 6 bases at V and 0 bases at J; junction bases unmatched: 5. The CDR3 loop reads CASSRTGASGNTIYF. CDR3 nucleotides: TGTGCCAGCAGCCGGACAGGCGCCTCTGGAAACACCATATATTTT.

Worth noting for this clone: Other DNA variants within this sample encode the same CDR3. DNA for the CDR3: TGCGCCAGCAGCTTTGGACAGATGAACACTGAAGCTTTCTTT. Protein sequence: CASSFGQMNTEAFF. The rearrangement uses TRBV5-1 and TRBJ1-1; D might be TRBD1 (6 bases). Per the germline V gene, CDR1 is SGHRS and CDR2 is YFSETQ. This CDR3 is built from 14 residues. The V end lost 2 bases, the J end lost 0 bases, and 8 bases lay between the germline ends.

The chain has TRBV12-3 or TRBV12-4 and TRBJ2-4, with D possibly TRBD2 on 6 matching bases. Between the trimmed V and J ends, which lost 1 base and 12 bases, there was a span of 10 bases. There are 12 residues in the CDR3. CDR3 loop: CASSLVGGNQYF. In nucleotides, the CDR3 is TGTGCCAGCAGTTTAGTCGGCGGGAATCAGTACTTC.

In its sample, this clone was seen many times. The rearrangement links TRBV6-2 or TRBV6-3 to TRBJ2-1; a possible D gene is TRBD2 (6 bases). In germline, CDR1 is MNHEY, CDR2 SVGEGT. The CDR3 covers 12 residues. Deletions cut 2 bases from V and 12 bases from J, with 11 bases between. CDR3 nucleotides: TGTGCCAGCAGTTACCTCGGGGGATTGCAGTTCTTC. Translating it yields CASSYLGGLQFF.

Remarks on this clone: The sample carries other DNA sequences with the same CDR3. The chain has TRBV5-1 and TRBJ1-1; TRBD1 matches 7 bases. Germline CDR1 SGHRS, CDR2 YFSETQ. This CDR3 comprises 13 residues. J was trimmed by 4 bases and V by 4 bases; bases with no gene match: 4. In nucleotides, the CDR3 is TGCGCCAGCAGCCTCCAGGGGGGCACTGAAGCTTTCTTT. It is translated as CASSLQGGTEAFF.

This clone was counted a few times. The rearrangement links TRBV30 to TRBJ1-6; a weak D match, TRBD1 (6 bases). The ends were cut back, 0 bases at V and 10 bases at J, with 16 bases in the middle. The CDR3 extends over 15 amino acids. Germline CDR1 and CDR2: GTSNPN and SVGIG (reference sequence). CDR3 amino acids: CAWSVRGRGASPLHF. The CDR3 nucleotides read TGTGCCTGGAGTGTACGTGGCAGGGGAGCCTCACCCCTCCACTTT.

CDR3 in amino acids: CASSLELRGTEAFF. The CDR3 nucleotides read TGTGCCAGCAGCTTGGAACTGCGAGGCACTGAAGCTTTCTTT. The V call is TRBV5-4, the J call TRBJ1-1, with D unclear. Trimming took off 0 bases at V and 4 bases at J, with 10 bases between the two ends. The CDR3 extends over 14 amino acids. Germline-derived CDR1 and CDR2 are SGHNT and YYREEE (reference sequence).

The V and J genes are TRBV7-3 and TRBJ1-1, with D maybe TRBD1 (6 bases). This CDR3 has 15 amino acids. V lost 2 bases and J 1 base, leaving 11 bases between the germline ends. Germline V gives CDR1 SGHTA, CDR2 FQGTGA. CDR3 amino acids: CASSLGGRSNTEAFF. For the CDR3, the DNA is TGTGCCAGCAGCTTAGGGGGCAGATCGAACACTGAAGCTTTCTTT.

This clone turned up a few times. The chain links TRBV5-1 to TRBJ1-2; 7 positions match TRBD1. The CDR3 length is 14 residues. The junction had 8 bases not matched to a gene; V was cut back by 2 bases and J by 7 bases. Germline assignment: CDR1 SGHRS and CDR2 YFSETQ. Written as DNA, the CDR3 is TGCGCCAGCAGCTTTTACGCAGGGGGGCCTGGCTACACCTTC. Translated, it gives CASSFYAGGPGYTF.

The chain recombines TRBV18 with TRBJ1-5, with no clear D. V was pared by 5 bases and J by 1 base, with 12 bases between. Germline lookup yields CDR1 KGHSH and CDR2 LQKENI. This CDR3 spans 15 amino acids. CDR3 sequence: CASSAGIQSNQPQHF. CDR3 sequence (DNA): TGTGCCAGCTCAGCCGGGATCCAGAGCAATCAGCCCCAGCATTTT.

V usage is TRBV7-2 and J usage is TRBJ1-6; 7 bases are a match to TRBD1. Losses at the gene ends were 1 base for V and 6 bases for J; bases not matched to a gene: 9. CDR1 is SGHTA and CDR2 is FQGNSA in the germline V gene. The CDR3 contains 17 residues. The CDR3 here is CASSLGRQGARNSPLHF. CDR3 bases: TGTGCCAGCAGCTTAGGGAGACAGGGTGCTCGTAATTCACCCCTCCACTTT.

The gene calls are TRBV6-6 and TRBJ1-1; the match to TRBD1 covers 8 bases. The V segment lost 6 bases and the J segment 6 bases; nucleotides outside the gene matches: 9. Germline V gene sequence: CDR1 MNHNY, CDR2 SVGAGI (reference sequence). The CDR3 consists of 14 residues. The CDR3 DNA sequence: TGTGCCAGCAGCCGAGGACAGGGTAAACCTGAAGCTTTCTTT. Encoded protein: CASSRGQGKPEAFF.

J is TRBJ1-5 and V is TRBV7-3, with 7 nucleotides matching TRBD1. The V gene's germline CDR1 is SGHTA and CDR2 FQGTGA. The CDR3 sequence is 15 residues long. V was clipped by 5 bases and J by 0 bases; unmatched bases: 4. The CDR3 sequence is CASSHGTVSNQPQHF. The CDR3 bases are TGTGCCAGCAGCCACGGGACAGTTAGCAATCAGCCCCAGCATTTT.

This rearrangement joins TRBV28 to TRBJ1-5; weak D call: TRBD1 (6 bases). This CDR3 has 15 residues. The germline CDR1 and CDR2 sequences are MDHEN and SYDVKM. Between the trimmed V and J ends, which lost 2 bases and 3 bases, there was a span of 11 bases. This CDR3 reads CASSLAQGVNQPQHF. As DNA, the CDR3 is TGTGCCAGCAGTTTAGCACAGGGAGTCAATCAGCCCCAGCATTTT. Full variable domain (outside the CDR3, taken from reference TRBV28 and TRBJ1-5): DVKVTQSSRYLVKRTGEKVFLECVQDMDHENMFWYRQDPGLGLRLIYFSYDVKMKEKGDIPEGYSVSREKKERFSLILESASTNQTSMYLCASSLAQGVNQPQHFGDGTRLSIL.

This chain uses TRBV4-1 with TRBJ1-1; maybe TRBD1 (5 bases). Trimming stripped 1 base from V and 1 base from J, with 10 bases between. CDR1 is MGHRA and CDR2 is YSYEKL in the germline V gene. The CDR3 totals 15 residues. The CDR3 coding sequence is TGCGCCAGCAGCCAAGGGGGGGGTAGGAACACTGAAGCTTTCTTT. As protein: CASSQGGGRNTEAFF.

This rearrangement joins TRBV19 to TRBJ1-3; perhaps TRBD1 as D (5 bases). V lost 4 bases to trimming and J lost 2 bases, with 9 bases between them. CDR3 size: 14 residues. In germline, CDR1 is LNHDA, CDR2 SQIVND (reference sequence). This CDR3 reads CASSNGHAGNTIYF. The CDR3 nucleotides are TGTGCCAGTAGTAACGGACACGCTGGAAACACCATATATTTT.

The chain is built from TRBV7-2 and TRBJ1-2, with 8 nucleotides matching TRBD1. CDR3 size: 14 residues. Germline V gives CDR1 SGHTA, CDR2 FQGNSA. V dropped 5 bases and J dropped 2; count of bases not matched to a gene: 4. The CDR3 DNA sequence: TGTGCCAGCAGCGCCCGACAGGGGAACTATGGCTACACCTTC. Its protein product is CASSARQGNYGYTF.

The genes are TRBV5-5 and TRBJ2-1, with 8 bases matching TRBD1. Germline V gene sequence: CDR1 SGHKS, CDR2 YYEKEE (reference sequence). The CDR3 spans 14 residues. V was pared by 4 bases and J by 7 bases, with 7 bases of the junction left unmatched. CDR3 nucleotides: TGTGCCAGCAGCGGGACAGGTACAAGGAATGAGCAGTTCTTC. It specifies CASSGTGTRNEQFF. The whole variable domain, filled in from reference TRBV5-5 and TRBJ2-1, reads DAGVTQSPTHLIKTRGQQVTLRCSPISGHKSVSWYQQVLGQGPQFIFQYYEKEERGRGNFPDRFSARQFPNYSSELNVNALLLGDSALYLCASSGTGTRNEQFFGPGTRLTVL.

V and J are TRBV25-1 and TRBJ1-4; D not resolved. This CDR3 contains 15 residues. The V end lost 3 bases, the J end lost 8 bases, and 16 bases lay between the germline ends. Germline loops: CDR1 MGHDK, CDR2 SYGVNS. The CDR3 DNA reads as TGTGCCAGCAGTGATAAGAGGGCAGGTAACGAAAAACTGTTTTTT. Encoded protein: CASSDKRAGNEKLFF.

The chain combines TRBV2 with TRBJ1-5, with D possibly being TRBD1 (5 bases). The CDR3 extends over 14 amino acids. Germline V CDR1 and CDR2: SNHLY, FYNNEI. Trimming pared 4 bases from V and 6 bases from J, leaving 13 bases between. CDR3 sequence (DNA): TGTGCCAGCAGTGTAGGAGGGGAGGCTCAGCCCCAGCATTTT. It codes for CASSVGGEAQPQHF.

This clone occurred once. The chain has TRBV28 and TRBJ1-6, with 8 bases matching TRBD1. The CDR3 has 13 residues. Unmatched junction bases numbered 7, after V lost 3 bases and J lost 15 bases. Germline loops: CDR1 MDHEN, CDR2 SYDVKM. Here the CDR3 reads CASSLDRVLDLHF. In nucleotides, the CDR3 is TGTGCCAGCAGTTTGGACAGGGTTCTCGACCTCCACTTT.